Each of the 29 T cell receptor beta chains below was sequenced from the same sample in a study of T cell repertoires in cytomegalovirus infection. TCRdb processed the reads anew with MiXCR; each CDR3 protein has one entry. The sample consists of around 740,000 distinct CDR3 sequences, 35% of them appearing once. Sequenced material: PBMCs. The receptors come from a human donor in good health (CMV status not recorded). Some clones in this sample may be carry-over from other donors' samples.

In its sample, this clonotype was seen a few times. The genes are TRBV28 and TRBJ2-3; possibly TRBD1 for D (6 bases). Germline CDR1 MDHEN, CDR2 SYDVKM. Trimming left V 5 bases short and J 3 bases short, with 12 bases between. This CDR3 spans 14 amino acids. CDR3 residues: CASSTSDRTDTQYF. CDR3 coding DNA: TGTGCCAGCAGTACCTCAGACAGGACAGATACGCAGTATTTT.

The CDR3 reads CASSSLLRGQGALEQYF. CDR3 nucleotides: TGTGCCAGCAGTTCCTTACTACGGGGACAGGGGGCGTTGGAGCAGTACTTC. The chain uses TRBV28 and TRBJ2-7; 12 positions agree with TRBD1. J was trimmed by 7 bases and V by 4 bases; bases with no gene match: 14. The CDR3 contains 17 residues. The germline CDR1 and CDR2 sequences are MDHEN and SYDVKM.

Comments on this clonotype: An end of the junction does not agree with germline; a read error may underlie this. This chain connects TRBV5-4 to TRBJ2-7; 10 bases fit TRBD1. The CDR3 totals 14 residues. Looked up from germline, CDR1 is SGHNT and CDR2 is YYREEE (reference sequence). For the CDR3, the DNA is TGTGCCAGCACCTTGGGACAGGGGCTAGACGAGCAGTACTTC. Its protein is CASTLGQGLDEQYF.

The table lists this clonotype with a few counts. The V call is TRBV19, the J call TRBJ1-5; the match to TRBD1 covers 7 bases. The germline CDR1 and CDR2 sequences are LNHDA and SQIVND (reference sequence). The CDR3 covers 14 residues. Unmatched junction bases numbered 8, after V lost 5 bases and J lost 7 bases. CDR3 sequence (DNA): TGTGCCAGTAGTCCCGACAGGGATGGACAGCCCCAGCATTTT. Translating it yields CASSPDRDGQPQHF. Combining the CDR3 with reference TRBV19 and TRBJ1-5 gives the whole variable domain DGGITQSPKYLFRKEGQNVTLSCEQNLNHDAMYWYRQDPGQGLRLIYYSQIVNDFQKGDIAEGYSVSREKKESFPLTVTSAQKNPTAFYLCASSPDRDGQPQHFGDGTRLSIL.

J is TRBJ2-5 and V is TRBV6-5; D ambiguous. The CDR3 is 12 amino acids. V shed 3 bases and J shed 2 bases, with 4 bases lying between them. Per the germline V gene, CDR1 is MNHEY and CDR2 is SVGAGI. This chain's CDR3 is CASSYNQETQYF. The DNA for the CDR3 is TGTGCCAGCAGTTATAATCAAGAGACCCAGTACTTC.

This clonotype appeared a single time. This chain uses TRBV3-1 with TRBJ2-7, with TRBD1 as a possible D gene (5 bases). V lost 4 bases to trimming and J lost 5 bases, with 15 bases between them. The CDR3 consists of 14 residues. CDR1 is LGHDT and CDR2 is YNNKEL in the germline V gene (reference sequence). CDR3 nucleotides: TGTGCCAGCAGCCGTGATGGGGCTCGACACGAGCAGTACTTC. Translating it yields CASSRDGARHEQYF.

As to this clonotype: The junction shows a germline mismatch at one end, possibly a read error. The J gene is TRBJ1-5, the V gene TRBV6-5, with 12 nucleotides matching TRBD1. Germline lookup yields CDR1 MNHEY and CDR2 SVGAGI. The CDR3 is 14 residues long. The DNA for the CDR3 is TGTTCCAGCAGCGGGACAGGGGGCGGTCAGCCCCAGCATTTT. Translation gives CSSSGTGGGQPQHF.

As concerns this clonotype: A much larger clone is a single base away; this may be a read error. This chain joins TRBV7-2 and TRBJ2-1; the D gene could be TRBD1 or TRBD2 (6 bases each). The CDR3 is made up of 17 amino acids. Germline CDR1 reads SGHTA; CDR2 reads FQGNSA. The CDR3 DNA reads as TGTGCCATCAGCCTCAACGGGGGCGGGATCGGGATAAATGAGCAGTTCTTC. Protein: CAISLNGGGIGINEQFF.

The sample holds a few counts of this clonotype. The chain uses TRBV10-3 and TRBJ2-1, with unresolved D. Trimming shortened V by 3 bases and J by 5 bases, and 8 bases separated the two germline ends. CDR3 size: 13 residues. The germline V gene encodes CDR1 ENHRY and CDR2 SYGVKD. As DNA, the CDR3 is TGTGCCATCAGTGAACTCCTTGACAATGAGCAGTTCTTC. Encoded protein: CAISELLDNEQFF.

This chain joins TRBV19 and TRBJ1-2, with D possibly matching TRBD1 (5 bases). This CDR3 spans 12 amino acids. The V end lost 8 bases, the J end lost 6 bases, and 13 bases lay between the germline ends. Germline values: CDR1 LNHDA, CDR2 SQIVND (reference sequence). CDR3 nucleotide sequence: TGTGCCAGTGACCCCAGGGTTCATGGCTACACCTTC. Its translation: CASDPRVHGYTF.

J is TRBJ1-4 and V is TRBV7-6; tentative D call: TRBD1 (5 bases). CDR3 length: 14 residues. V lost 4 bases and J lost 8, with 14 bases in between. The germline V gene has CDR1 SGHVS and CDR2 FNYEAQ. The CDR3 loop is CASSSPWDGEKLFF. For the CDR3, the DNA is TGTGCCAGCAGCTCCCCATGGGACGGCGAAAAACTGTTTTTT.

This clonotype was observed at least ten times. The rearrangement links TRBV7-2 to TRBJ2-7, with D unresolved. This CDR3 is 14 amino acids long. Germline CDR1 SGHTA, CDR2 FQGNSA. The V gene lost 1 base and the J gene lost 7 bases, with 14 bases spanning the gap. The CDR3 region has the DNA TGTGCCAGCAGCTTAGGGTCATTGAGGTCTGAGCAGTACTTC. Protein: CASSLGSLRSEQYF.

The rearrangement links TRBV20-1 to TRBJ2-3; 7 bases agree with TRBD2. Losses at the gene ends were 6 bases for V and 3 bases for J; bases not matched to a gene: 9. The CDR3 loop spans 14 amino acids. CDR1 is DFQATT, CDR2 SNEGSKA, per germline (reference sequence). Here the CDR3 DNA reads TGCAGTGCCCCTTTAGCGGGCATTACAGATACGCAGTATTTT. It yields the protein CSAPLAGITDTQYF.

This CDR3 is CASSTGRGLGQPQHF. CDR3 DNA sequence: TGTGCCAGCAGCACGGGAAGGGGGCTTGGTCAGCCCCAGCATTTT. The rearrangement joins TRBV7-8 to TRBJ1-5; 7 nucleotides agree with TRBD1. V was pared by 5 bases and J by 6 bases, with 10 bases of the junction left unmatched. The V gene's germline CDR1 is SGHVS and CDR2 FQNEAQ. There are 15 residues in the CDR3. The full variable domain, its missing parts supplied by reference TRBV7-8 and TRBJ1-5, is GAGVSQSPRYKVAKRGQDVALRCDPISGHVSLFWYQQALGQGPEFLTYFQNEAQLDKSGLPSDRFFAERPEGSVSTLKIQRTQQEDSAVYLCASSTGRGLGQPQHFGDGTRLSIL.

Regarding this clonotype: With a much larger clone just one base away, this may be a read error. The rearrangement joins TRBV7-2 to TRBJ1-2; 7 positions agree with TRBD1. CDR1 is SGHTA and CDR2 is FQGNSA in the germline V gene. This CDR3 comprises 15 residues. V lost 1 base and J lost 7; bases outside the gene matches: 9. The CDR3 sequence is CASSLEGQEATGYTF. The CDR3 nucleotides read TGTGCCAGCAGCTTAGAAGGACAGGAGGCGACTGGCTACACCTTC.

In the case of this clonotype: A much larger clone sits a single nucleotide away, making a read error possible. The chain carries TRBV7-8 and TRBJ1-5; no clear D gene. There are 14 residues in the CDR3. The germline V gene has CDR1 SGHVS and CDR2 FQNEAQ. This chain's CDR3 is CASSPAVGNQPQNF. The CDR3 DNA sequence: TGTGCCAGCAGCCCGGCGGTCGGCAATCAGCCCCAGAATTTT. Drawing the rest from reference TRBV7-8 and TRBJ1-5, the complete variable domain is GAGVSQSPRYKVAKRGQDVALRCDPISGHVSLFWYQQALGQGPEFLTYFQNEAQLDKSGLPSDRFFAERPEGSVSTLKIQRTQQEDSAVYLCASSPAVGNQPQNFGDGTRLSIL.

This chain's CDR3 is CASSPQAKSSEQFF. The CDR3 DNA is TGTGCCAGCAGCCCTCAGGCTAAATCGAGTGAGCAGTTCTTC. The J gene is TRBJ2-1, the V gene TRBV7-9, with unresolved D. V was clipped by 5 bases and J by 9 bases, with 17 bases between them. Germline assignment: CDR1 SEHNR and CDR2 FQNEAQ (reference sequence). This CDR3 comprises 14 residues.

The rearrangement uses TRBV2 and TRBJ2-7; D may be TRBD2 (5 bases). This CDR3 contains 15 residues. CDR1 is SNHLY and CDR2 is FYNNEI in the germline V gene. Trimming shortened V by 8 bases and J by 0 bases, and 17 bases separated the two germline ends. CDR3 in DNA: TGTGCCAGCGACACCGGGGTCCATCTCTCCTACGAGCAGTACTTC. Translation gives CASDTGVHLSYEQYF.

The gene calls are TRBV6-1 and TRBJ2-7; D is possibly TRBD1 or TRBD2 (6 bases each). The CDR3 is 12 residues long. The germline gives CDR1 MNHNS, CDR2 SASEGT. Trimming cost V 8 bases and J 4 bases, with 12 bases left between them. The CDR3 nucleotides read TGTGCCAGCGGGGGCGGGATATACGAGCAGTACTTC. This encodes CASGGGIYEQYF.

This clonotype was recorded many times. The CDR3 sequence: CAISESGQGGYEQYF. Here the CDR3 DNA reads TGTGCCATCAGTGAGTCGGGACAGGGAGGTTACGAGCAGTACTTC. The chain recombines TRBV10-3 with TRBJ2-7, with 9 bases identical to TRBD1. This CDR3 region has 15 residues. Trimming took 0 bases from V and 4 from J; bases not matched to a gene: 4. CDR1 ENHRY and CDR2 SYGVKD come from the germline V gene.

This clonotype was seen a handful of times. The chain's CDR3 is CSARAGGRSYNEQFF. The CDR3 region has the DNA TGCAGTGCTAGGGCGGGAGGTCGCTCCTACAATGAGCAGTTCTTC. The rearrangement uses TRBV20-1 and TRBJ2-1; 8 bases fit TRBD2. This CDR3 comprises 15 residues. Germline-derived CDR1 and CDR2 are DFQATT and SNEGSKA (reference sequence). The trim removed 3 bases at V and 0 bases at J, leaving 4 bases unmatched.

This clonotype appeared a single time. Germline and junction disagree at one end, which may indicate a read error. This sequence joins TRBV20-1 and TRBJ2-3; 10 bases map to TRBD2. Germline V gives CDR1 DFQATT, CDR2 SNEGSKA (reference sequence). The CDR3 is made up of 14 amino acids. CDR3 amino acids: CSSRGTSGTDTQYF. DNA for the CDR3: TGCAGTTCTAGGGGGACTAGCGGCACAGATACGCAGTATTTT.

Worth noting for this clonotype: A junction boundary mismatches the germline segment, possibly from a read error. The chain has TRBV9 and TRBJ2-3; the D gene could be TRBD1 or TRBD2 (6 bases each). This CDR3 has 16 amino acids. Germline values: CDR1 SGDLS, CDR2 YYNGEE. This CDR3 is CSSSARGGMALDTQYF. As DNA, the CDR3 is TGTTCCAGCAGCGCGCGAGGGGGGATGGCACTAGATACGCAGTATTTT.

This clonotype was seen at least ten times. This chain uses TRBV27 with TRBJ2-4; D is unresolved. This CDR3 region has 13 residues. From germline, CDR1 is MNHEY and CDR2 SMNVEV (reference sequence). V was shortened by 7 bases and J by 0 bases, with 7 bases between the two germline ends. The chain's CDR3 is CASKGLAKNIQYF. The DNA for the CDR3 is TGTGCCAGCAAAGGTCTAGCCAAAAACATTCAGTACTTC.

This sequence joins TRBV7-3 and TRBJ2-4; TRBD1 matches at 8 bases. CDR1 and CDR2 from the germline V gene are SGHTA and FQGTGA. This CDR3 has 14 amino acids. The ends lost 5 bases at V and 4 bases at J; junction bases unmatched: 4. The CDR3 DNA is TGTGCCAGCAGCCCAACAGGGGGGAAAAACATTCAGTACTTC. As protein: CASSPTGGKNIQYF.

This clonotype was seen more than once but under ten times. This chain links TRBV4-1 with TRBJ1-5; TRBD1 matches 7 bases. CDR3 size: 18 residues. The ends lost 1 base at V and 2 bases at J; junction bases unmatched: 11. The germline gives CDR1 MGHRA, CDR2 YSYEKL. The CDR3 sequence is CASSQAVEQGLGNQPQHF. CDR3 DNA: TGCGCCAGCAGCCAAGCGGTGGAACAGGGGTTAGGCAATCAGCCCCAGCATTTT.

This clonotype was recorded once. This chain links TRBV28 with TRBJ1-4; 7 positions agree with TRBD1. The CDR3 totals 14 residues. Germline V CDR1 and CDR2: MDHEN, SYDVKM. The ends lost 7 bases at V and 8 bases at J; junction bases unmatched: 10. CDR3 nucleotides: TGTGCCAGCACCCTTCTCCAGGGGGAAGAAAAACTGTTTTTT. This encodes CASTLLQGEEKLFF.

This clonotype has only a few counts. The chain links TRBV20-1 to TRBJ2-7; 7 nucleotides line up with TRBD1. CDR3 length: 13 residues. In germline, CDR1 is DFQATT, CDR2 SNEGSKA (reference sequence). V shed 4 bases and J 2 bases; nucleotides not matched to a gene: 5. CDR3 region: CSAKSTGAYEQYF. CDR3 coding DNA: TGCAGTGCTAAGAGCACAGGGGCCTACGAGCAGTACTTC.

This clonotype appeared a single time. The gene calls are TRBV5-6 and TRBJ2-1, with TRBD2 as a possible D gene (5 bases). The V gene's germline CDR1 is SGHDT and CDR2 YYEEEE. The CDR3 contains 14 residues. V lost 4 bases to trimming and J lost 6 bases, with 14 bases between them. CDR3 nucleotides: TGTGCCAGCAGCCGCGCCTTCCGGGGCAATGAGCAGTTCTTC. It codes for CASSRAFRGNEQFF.